This T cell receptor beta chain was profiled in a study of shared clonotypes between healthy human individuals. In the case of this clone: What it binds is unknown.

Findings and limits, study-wide: Memory subsets generally showed smaller estimated richness than naive subsets did.

The deep-level immunoSEQ assay was used. Clones were read by immunoSEQ multiplex PCR, and TCRdb kept only the in-frame ones, dropping some. The sample yields over a million clones, approximately 97% seen once. Looked up from germline, CDR1 is MNHNS and CDR2 is SASEGT. V gave up 1 base and J gave up 5 bases, with 5 bases separating them. CDR3 length equals 12 residues. This chain connects TRBV6-1 to TRBJ2-5; no definite D call. The origin of this receptor is a man in his thirties or forties in good health. The specimen sequenced was naive CD4+ T cells sorted from blood. Subset reported: CD45RA+ positively selected. CDR3 in DNA: TGTGCCAGCAGTGAAGGGGCGGAGACCCAGTACTTC. This codes for CASSEGAETQYF.